This T cell receptor (beta chain) was sequenced during a study of identical twins (dated by TCRdb to the mid-2010s). About the full investigation: To test whether fetal clonotypes persist, the study used deep sequencing on TCR alpha and beta repertoires from monozygotic twins, unrelated adults of various ages, and cord blood. To rule out contamination, the twin experiments were replicated at different times with different library preparation protocols. The study at large found these results: Invariant T cells such as MAIT and iNKT could partly confound zero-insertion analyses, although diverse VJ usage argued against such confounding for most clonotypes. Abundant cord blood beta clonotypes carried fewer insertions; young adult naive repertoires showed a weaker similar trend, while memory repertoires showed none. A weaker excess of twin sharing was found in beta out-of-frame sequences because the signal-to-noise ratio was lowered by fewer shared sequences. In monozygotic twins, recombination models systematically underestimated out-of-frame TCR alpha sharing, but the models matched the sharing seen between unrelated individuals. Because the same donors could not be followed over many years, the conclusions depended on cross-sectional statistical analysis. Compared with coincidental sharing between unrelated individuals, out-of-frame TCR alpha sequences shared between twins had an excess of sequences with low generation probability.

Libraries were built with 5' RACE. The data were produced on an Illumina HiSeq 2000. Template switching added a universal primer binding site, and the final cDNA carried a unique molecular identifier that allowed TCR cDNA molecules to be counted accurately. Specific primers in the conserved constant-segment region were used to synthesize first-strand cDNA for the TCR alpha and beta chains. To control for contamination, every cDNA library was double barcoded, receiving both a SMART-Mk sample barcode and Illumina barcodes. Two successive PCR steps introduced TruSeq adapter sequences along with Illumina sample barcodes. Sequencing of the TCR alpha and beta cDNA libraries was done on the Illumina HiSeq platform using custom primers. For the original study's pipeline: Raw reads were processed with MiGEC to extract unique molecular identifiers, and MiXCR was used to determine CDR3 positions. Recombination models were inferred per individual with the repgenHMM and IGoR tools using an EM algorithm. The tcR package in R was used for shared clonotype analysis, with sharing normalized by the product of cloneset sizes. Out-of-frame nonproductive sequences were analyzed to study raw recombination free of thymic and clonal selection effects. Starting from the raw public reads, TCRdb applied fastp trimming at Q25, assembled clones with MiXCR and retained in-frame beta chains. All rows with the same CDR3 protein become a single entry with the most common DNA and genes. The V and J calls reflect TCRdb's pipeline rather than the authors' work. Present in this sample are some 1,600,000 distinct CDR3 sequences, 32% of which were seen just once. More than 0.25% of the sample lies in the top ten.

On this clonotype itself: Its antigen is unknown. Base qualities are missing; no much larger clone stands one base away.

All donors were healthy Caucasians. This TCR was sampled from a newborn girl in good health. Input material: cord blood.

The CDR3 reads CASSGSGASLPDTQYF. The DNA reads as follows: TGTGCCAGCAGCGGTAGCGGAGCTTCCCTCCCTGATACGCAGTATTTT. The rearrangement combines TRBV11-2 with TRBJ2-3; the best D guess is TRBD2, with 6 bases matching. Trimming removed 5 bases from V and 6 bases from J, leaving 21 bases between the germline ends. Reading the germline V gene gives CDR1 SGHAT and CDR2 FQNNGV. The CDR3 starts with the cysteine, ends with the phenylalanine, and has 16 residues. Just CDR3 DNA is preserved here, 48 bases in frame from base 1.